This T cell receptor (beta chain) was retrieved from a study of blood T cells in healthy people across ages. Trimming cost V 0 bases and J 1 base, with 12 bases left between them. The CDR3 covers 15 residues. Germline V lookup: CDR1 DFQATT, CDR2 SNEGSKA (reference sequence). Alongside a J-beta primer mix, a sample-barcoded 5' primer served in a second PCR lasting about 7 to 12 cycles. Every sample returned 2.5 million or more CDR3-containing paired-end reads. MiXCR was run by TCRdb on the 5' RACE reads, yielding one entry per CDR3 protein. This sample has over 700,000 distinct CDR3 sequences, with 53% found just once. Collection of ten milliliters of peripheral blood was performed for each donor. The authors isolated at least 6 million PBMCs per sample.

The source is a man older than 75 in good health. The chain couples TRBV20-1 to TRBJ1-1; D not certain. The sample consisted of blood. CDR3 loop: CSARDPQTQNTEAFF. The DNA of the CDR3 is TGCAGTGCTAGAGATCCTCAAACACAGAACACTGAAGCTTTCTTT.